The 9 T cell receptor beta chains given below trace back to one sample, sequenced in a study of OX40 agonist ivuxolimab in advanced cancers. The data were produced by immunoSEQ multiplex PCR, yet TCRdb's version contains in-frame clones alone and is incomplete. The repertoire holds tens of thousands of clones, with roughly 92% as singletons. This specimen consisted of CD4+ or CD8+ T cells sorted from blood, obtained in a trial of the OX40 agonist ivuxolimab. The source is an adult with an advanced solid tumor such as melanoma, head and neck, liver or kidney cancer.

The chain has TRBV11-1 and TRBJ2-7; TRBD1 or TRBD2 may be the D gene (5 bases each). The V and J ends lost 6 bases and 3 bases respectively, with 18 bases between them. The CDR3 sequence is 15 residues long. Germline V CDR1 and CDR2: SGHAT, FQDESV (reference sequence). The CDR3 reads CASSYKGRPYYEQYF. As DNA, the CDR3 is TGTGCCAGCAGTTACAAGGGACGCCCGTACTACGAGCAGTACTTC.

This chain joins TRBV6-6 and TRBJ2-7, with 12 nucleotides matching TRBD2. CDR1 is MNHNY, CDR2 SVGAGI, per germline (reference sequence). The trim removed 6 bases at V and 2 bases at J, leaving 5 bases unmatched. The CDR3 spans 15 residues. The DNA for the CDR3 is TGTGCCAGCAGGCCCGGACTAGCGGGGACCTACGAGCAGTACTTC. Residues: CASRPGLAGTYEQYF.

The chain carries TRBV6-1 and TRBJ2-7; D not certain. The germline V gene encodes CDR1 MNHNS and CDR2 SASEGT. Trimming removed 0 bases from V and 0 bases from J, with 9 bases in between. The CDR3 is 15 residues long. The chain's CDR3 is CASSEALQASYEQYF. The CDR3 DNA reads TGTGCCAGCAGTGAAGCGCTTCAGGCCTCCTACGAGCAGTACTTC.

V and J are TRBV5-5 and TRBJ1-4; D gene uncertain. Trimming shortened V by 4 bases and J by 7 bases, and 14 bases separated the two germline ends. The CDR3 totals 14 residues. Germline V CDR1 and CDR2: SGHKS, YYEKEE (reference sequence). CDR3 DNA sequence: TGTGCCAGCAGCGCGGACGGCGGGAGTGAAAAACTGTTTTTT. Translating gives CASSADGGSEKLFF.

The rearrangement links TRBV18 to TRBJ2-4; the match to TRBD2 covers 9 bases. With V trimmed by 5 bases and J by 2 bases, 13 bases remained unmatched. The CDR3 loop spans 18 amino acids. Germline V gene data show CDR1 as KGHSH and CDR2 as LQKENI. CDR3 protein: CASSTLAGASVSKNIQYF. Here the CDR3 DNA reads TGTGCCAGCTCAACATTAGCGGGAGCGTCCGTGTCCAAAAACATTCAGTACTTC.

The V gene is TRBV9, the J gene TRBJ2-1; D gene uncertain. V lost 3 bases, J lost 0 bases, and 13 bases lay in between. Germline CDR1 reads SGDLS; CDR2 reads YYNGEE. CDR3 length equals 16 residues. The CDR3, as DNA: TGTGCCAGCAGCGAAATGGGCCGTAACTCCTACAATGAGCAGTTCTTC. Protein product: CASSEMGRNSYNEQFF. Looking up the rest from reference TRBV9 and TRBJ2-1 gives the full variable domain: DSGVTQTPKHLITATGQRVTLRCSPRSGDLSVYWYQQSLDQGLQFLIQYYNGEERAKGNILERFSAQQFPDLHSELNLSSLELGDSALYFCASSEMGRNSYNEQFFGPGTRLTVL.

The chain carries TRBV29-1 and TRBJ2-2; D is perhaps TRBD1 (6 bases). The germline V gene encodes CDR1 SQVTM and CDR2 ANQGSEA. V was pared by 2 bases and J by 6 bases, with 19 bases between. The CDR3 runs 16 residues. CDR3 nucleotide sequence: TGCAGCGTTGAACAGACAGGTGGACGTAATCCCGGGGAGCTGTTTTTT. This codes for CSVEQTGGRNPGELFF.

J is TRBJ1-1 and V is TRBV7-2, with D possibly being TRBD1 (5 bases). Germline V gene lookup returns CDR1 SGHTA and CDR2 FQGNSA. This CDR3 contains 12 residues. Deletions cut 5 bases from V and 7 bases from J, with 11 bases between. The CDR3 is CASSQVGDEAFF. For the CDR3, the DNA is TGTGCCAGCAGCCAGGTAGGGGATGAAGCTTTCTTT.

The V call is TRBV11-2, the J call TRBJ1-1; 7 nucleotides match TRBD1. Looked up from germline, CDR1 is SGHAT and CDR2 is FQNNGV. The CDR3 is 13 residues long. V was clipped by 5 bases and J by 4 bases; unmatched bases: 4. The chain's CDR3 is CASSRQGVTEAFF. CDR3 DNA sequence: TGTGCCAGCAGCCGACAGGGAGTCACTGAAGCTTTCTTT.